Listed below are T cell receptor beta chains from one sample, sequenced in a study of blood T cell repertoires in COVID-19. Clones were sequenced by immunoSEQ multiplex PCR, and TCRdb holds only the in-frame ones, with some missing. The sample consists of under 45,000 clones, around 82% of them appearing once. Sequenced material: peripheral blood. These receptors came from a woman at least 80 years old with active or convalescent COVID-19. CDR3s include the opening cysteine and the closing phenylalanine or tryptophan. The order of the fields is CDR3 protein, CDR3 DNA, clone size, J gene, V gene, D gene. The D gene is left open where the match is weak. Some rows have no size entry. The others give once, few or many, or a class for an expanded clone.

cdr3_aa: CASSQDSGVPYGYTF
cdr3_nt: TGCGCCAGCAGCCAAGATTCCGGGGTGCCCTATGGCTACACCTTC
clone_size: .
j_call: TRBJ1-2
v_call: TRBV4-3
d_call: .

cdr3_aa: CASSSVSGASTDTQYF
cdr3_nt: TGTGCCAGCAGTTCAGTGAGCGGTGCTAGCACAGATACGCAGTATTTT
clone_size: .
j_call: TRBJ2-3
v_call: TRBV28
d_call: .

cdr3_aa: CASSSSYGLDGYTF
cdr3_nt: TGTGCCAGCAGTTCATCTTATGGGCTGGATGGCTACACCTTC
clone_size: .
j_call: TRBJ1-2
v_call: TRBV27
d_call: .

cdr3_aa: CASSLGQGNGEQFF
cdr3_nt: TGCGCCAGCAGCTTGGGGCAGGGGAACGGTGAGCAGTTCTTC
clone_size: .
j_call: TRBJ2-1
v_call: TRBV5-1
d_call: .

cdr3_aa: CSASHSGTGGTEAFF
cdr3_nt: TGCAGTGCTAGTCATTCCGGGACAGGGGGCACTGAAGCTTTCTTT
clone_size: .
j_call: TRBJ1-1
v_call: TRBV20-1
d_call: TRBD1

cdr3_aa: CASSQEVAGTGNTIYF
cdr3_nt: TGTGCCAGCAGCCAAGAGGTGGCAGGGACTGGAAACACCATATATTTT
clone_size: .
j_call: TRBJ1-3
v_call: TRBV3-1/TRBV3-2
d_call: .

cdr3_aa: CASSTGLGSRETQYF
cdr3_nt: TGTGCCAGTAGTACCGGCCTTGGGAGCAGAGAGACCCAGTACTTC
clone_size: .
j_call: TRBJ2-5
v_call: TRBV19
d_call: .

cdr3_aa: CASSSETGRAFF
cdr3_nt: TGTGCCAGCAGTAGTGAAACAGGAAGAGCTTTCTTT
clone_size: .
j_call: TRBJ1-1
v_call: TRBV6-5
d_call: .

cdr3_aa: CASSVGTRETEAFF
cdr3_nt: TGTGCCAGCAGCGTGGGGACAAGGGAGACTGAAGCTTTCTTT
clone_size: .
j_call: TRBJ1-1
v_call: TRBV9
d_call: .

cdr3_aa: CASSQAGQGIYGYTF
cdr3_nt: TGTGCCAGCTCACAGGCCGGACAGGGAATCTATGGCTACACCTTC
clone_size: .
j_call: TRBJ1-2
v_call: TRBV18
d_call: TRBD1

cdr3_aa: CASSPEGEGKRHEQYF
cdr3_nt: TGTGCCAGCTCACCGGAGGGAGAGGGGAAAAGGCACGAGCAGTACTTC
clone_size: .
j_call: TRBJ2-7
v_call: TRBV18
d_call: .

cdr3_aa: CASSIDPDRSEAFF
cdr3_nt: TGTGCCAGTAGTATAGACCCGGACAGATCTGAAGCTTTCTTT
clone_size: .
j_call: TRBJ1-1
v_call: TRBV19
d_call: .

cdr3_aa: CASSWTSASYEQYF
cdr3_nt: TGCGCCAGCAGCTGGACTAGCGCCTCCTACGAGCAGTACTTC
clone_size: .
j_call: TRBJ2-7
v_call: TRBV5-1
d_call: TRBD2

cdr3_aa: CASSSRDRVIYEQYF
cdr3_nt: TGTGCCAGTAGTTCCCGGGACAGGGTTATCTACGAGCAGTACTTC
clone_size: .
j_call: TRBJ2-7
v_call: TRBV19
d_call: TRBD1

cdr3_aa: CATQTEFDTEAFF
cdr3_nt: TGTGCCACCCAGACAGAATTTGACACTGAAGCTTTCTTT
clone_size: .
j_call: TRBJ1-1
v_call: TRBV10-3
d_call: .

cdr3_aa: CASSPERYTEAFF
cdr3_nt: TGTGCCAGTAGTCCTGAGAGGTACACTGAAGCTTTCTTT
clone_size: .
j_call: TRBJ1-1
v_call: TRBV19
d_call: .

cdr3_aa: CASSEGPGLGFTKDTQYF
cdr3_nt: TGTGCCAGCAGTGAGGGGCCCGGACTAGGATTTACGAAAGATACGCAGTATTTT
clone_size: .
j_call: TRBJ2-3
v_call: TRBV6-1
d_call: TRBD2

cdr3_aa: CASSLMDRLNTEAFF
cdr3_nt: TGTGCCAGCAGTTTAATGGACAGGTTGAACACTGAAGCTTTCTTT
clone_size: .
j_call: TRBJ1-1
v_call: TRBV28
d_call: TRBD1

cdr3_aa: CASSLQQGIQTEAFF
cdr3_nt: TGCGCCAGCAGCCTCCAACAGGGGATCCAGACTGAAGCTTTCTTT
clone_size: once
j_call: TRBJ1-1
v_call: TRBV4-1
d_call: TRBD1

cdr3_aa: CASSYSTSAYEQYF
cdr3_nt: TGCGCCAGCAGCTACTCGACTAGCGCCTACGAGCAGTACTTC
clone_size: .
j_call: TRBJ2-7
v_call: TRBV5-1
d_call: TRBD2

cdr3_aa: CASSYARGGALSISYNEQFF
cdr3_nt: TGTGCCAGCAGTTACGCCCGGGGGGGGGCCCTCAGTATCTCCTACAATGAGCAGTTCTTC
clone_size: .
j_call: TRBJ2-1
v_call: TRBV6-2/TRBV6-3
d_call: TRBD2